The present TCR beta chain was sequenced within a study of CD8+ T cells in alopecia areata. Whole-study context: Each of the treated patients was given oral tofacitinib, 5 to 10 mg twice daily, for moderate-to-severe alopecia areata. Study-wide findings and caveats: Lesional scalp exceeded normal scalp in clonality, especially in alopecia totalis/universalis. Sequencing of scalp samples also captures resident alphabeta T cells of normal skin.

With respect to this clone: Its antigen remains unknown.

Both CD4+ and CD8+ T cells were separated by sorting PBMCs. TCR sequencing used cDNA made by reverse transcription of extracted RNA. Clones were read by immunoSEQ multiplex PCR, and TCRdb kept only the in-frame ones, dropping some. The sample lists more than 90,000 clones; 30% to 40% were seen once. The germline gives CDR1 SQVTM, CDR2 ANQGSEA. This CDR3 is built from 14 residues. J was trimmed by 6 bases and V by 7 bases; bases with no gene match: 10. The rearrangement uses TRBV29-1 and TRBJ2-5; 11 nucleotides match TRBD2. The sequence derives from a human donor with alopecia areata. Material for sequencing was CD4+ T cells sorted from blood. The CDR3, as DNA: TGCAGCGGTGGGGTAGCGGGAGGGCCAAAGACCCAGTACTTC. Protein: CSGGVAGGPKTQYF.